Following are 3 T cell receptor beta chains from one sample sequenced in a study of blood T cell repertoires in COVID-19. Method: immunoSEQ multiplex PCR; TCRdb's copy keeps in-frame clones and lacks some. The sample holds about 88,000 clones; approximately 90% are singletons and the top ten take approximately 1.7%. Input material: peripheral blood. The receptor source for this set is a man aged 55 to 70 with acute or convalescent COVID-19.

The chain employs TRBV6-6 and TRBJ2-3, with TRBD1 as a possible D gene (6 bases). Trimming pared 8 bases from V and 3 bases from J, leaving 21 bases between. Germline values: CDR1 MNHNY, CDR2 SVGAGI (reference sequence). The CDR3 has 16 residues. CDR3 sequence (DNA): TGTGCCAGCTCGAGGTTACGGACAGCCGAAACAGATACGCAGTATTTT. Amino acids: CASSRLRTAETDTQYF.

The chain uses TRBV4-3 and TRBJ1-5; D is uncertain. Germline V gene data show CDR1 as LGHNA and CDR2 as YSLEER. The germline V and J ends were trimmed by 0 bases and 4 bases, with 10 bases remaining between them. The CDR3 covers 15 residues. The CDR3 loop reads CASSQERSANQPQHF. CDR3 in DNA: TGCGCCAGCAGCCAAGAGAGGTCAGCAAATCAGCCCCAGCATTTT.

The V and J genes are TRBV28 and TRBJ2-5; 12 bases line up with TRBD1. The CDR3 covers 17 residues. J gave up 3 bases and V 6 bases, and 11 bases lay outside the gene matches. Germline CDR1 MDHEN, CDR2 SYDVKM. CDR3 DNA sequence: TGTGCCAGCAGCCCTGACCCGGGACAGGGGGCCGAAGAGACCCAGTACTTC. Its translation: CASSPDPGQGAEETQYF.